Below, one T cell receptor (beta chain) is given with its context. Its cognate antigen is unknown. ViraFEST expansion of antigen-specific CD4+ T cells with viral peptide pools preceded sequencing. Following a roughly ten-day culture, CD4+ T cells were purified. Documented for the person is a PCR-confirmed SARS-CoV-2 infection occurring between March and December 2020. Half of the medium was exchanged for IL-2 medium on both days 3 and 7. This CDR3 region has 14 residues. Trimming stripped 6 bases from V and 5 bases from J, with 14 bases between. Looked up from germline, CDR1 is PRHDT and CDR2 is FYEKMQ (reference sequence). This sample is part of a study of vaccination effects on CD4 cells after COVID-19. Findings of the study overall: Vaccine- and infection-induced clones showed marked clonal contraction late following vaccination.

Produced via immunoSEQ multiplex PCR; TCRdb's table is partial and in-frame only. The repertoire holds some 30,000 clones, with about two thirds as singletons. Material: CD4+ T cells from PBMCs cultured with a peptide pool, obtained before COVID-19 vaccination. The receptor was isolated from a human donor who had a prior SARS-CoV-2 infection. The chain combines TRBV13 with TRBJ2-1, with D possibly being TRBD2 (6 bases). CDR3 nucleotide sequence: TGTGCCAGCAGACCTTGGGGACTCAACAATGAGCAGTTCTTC. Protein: CASRPWGLNNEQFF.